The source of this T cell receptor beta chain is a study of CD8+CD57+ T cells in acquired aplastic anemia (dated by TCRdb to 2017 to 2018). In terms of the full investigation: A mean of approximately 3 ug of DNA, ranging from about 0.2 to 27.4 ug, was extracted from sorted CD4+ and CD8+ cells. Mean read counts for healthy donor samples were around 10 million for CD4+ cells and roughly 12 million for CD8+ cells.

In the study, sorted CD4+ and CD8+ blood T cells from patients with severe aplastic anemia and from healthy subjects underwent deep sequencing of TCR repertoires. Ficoll-Paque density gradient centrifugation was used to isolate peripheral blood mononuclear cells. Before DNA extraction, CD4+ and CD8+ T cells were sorted by FACS or by magnetic beads. Points on this clonotype: Its antigen remains undetermined. Per-base quality was not reported, and no clone a single base away is much larger than it.

CDR1 and CDR2 are read off the germline V gene (reference sequence) as LNHDA and SQIVND. Taken from cysteine to phenylalanine, the CDR3 has 14 residues. The DNA shown is the 42-base CDR3, in frame from base 1. V is clipped by 1 base and J by 7 bases, and the sequence between their germline boundaries is 13 bases long. Overall results and qualifications from the work: Although twenty-nine CD8+ CDR3 sequences were shared by patients and controls, these sequences appeared highly expressed in patients and within the immunodominant clones of patients. CD8+ Simpson's diversity did not differ significantly between patients and healthy controls (P=0.060).

Genomic DNA served as template for TCR beta VDJ combination and CDR3 sequence profiling. An Illumina HiSeq 2000 was the platform used for TCR repertoire sequencing. For the original study's pipeline: TRBV/TRBJ rearrangement plots, CDR3 size and DJ length profiles, and Simpson's diversity index were used to evaluate the repertoires. The most abundant DNA sequence in the deep sequencing data was defined as the immunodominant clone. CDR3 amino acid sequences were screened for sharing across subjects and were compared with published repertoires and the VDJdb database. The public reads were reanalyzed by TCRdb: fastp trimming at Q25, MiXCR alignment, in-frame beta chains only. Rows with one shared CDR3 protein collapse into an entry with the most common genes and DNA. Here the V and J calls rest on TCRdb's processing, not on the authors' analysis. This sample gives about 220,000 distinct CDR3 sequences in total; 34% of them show up just once. The ten largest clonotypes hold roughly 1.1% of the sample.

Recombination joined TRBV19 with TRBJ2-5; D gene: possibly TRBD2, on 5 matching bases. The source material was sorted CD4+, CD8+, or CD8+CD57+ T cells (not recorded which) from PBMCs. The clonotype comes from a human donor in good health, serving as a control. The bases are TGTGCCAGTAGTATAGGACTACTCCGGGCGACCCAGTACTTC. Translated, this is CASSIGLLRATQYF.